This T cell receptor beta chain was identified in a study of control samples from healthy donors and cancer patients. Profiled with immunoSEQ multiplex PCR; TCRdb holds only in-frame clones, not every one. This sample has about 180,000 clones; more than 90% occur once, and the top ten carry 2% to 2.5%. The CDR3 loop spans 11 amino acids. Trimming removed 2 bases from V and 10 bases from J, with 11 bases in between. Germline V gene sequence: CDR1 DFQATT, CDR2 SNEGSKA (reference sequence). Sequenced input: blood. The chain recombines TRBV20-1 with TRBJ1-2, with a tentative D call TRBD1 (6 bases). This TCR was sampled from a middle-aged woman in good health. The CDR3 DNA reads as TGCAGTGCTAGAACCCCGGGGGCCTACACCTTC. Its translation: CSARTPGAYTF.